Given below is one T cell receptor beta chain in context. The study ran its PCR with 60 Vbeta and 13 Jbeta primers. Per the original data handling: In a later analysis, the count reached about 82 million unique TCR beta chains, with about 11 million shared. TCRdb's table, derived via immunoSEQ multiplex PCR, lists solely in-frame clones and lacks some. For V, J and clone size, that table is used; D and trimming come from the DNA. Of about 170,000 clones listed, around 81% are singletons. The CDR3 loop spans 14 amino acids. V was cut by 1 base and J by 5 bases, with 9 bases left in between. The entry originates in a study of cytomegalovirus exposure and HLA in healthy donors.

This TCR was recovered from a woman in her twenties or thirties in good health and CMV-seropositive. Sequencing used PBMCs. This sequence joins TRBV23-1 and TRBJ1-5; D gene unclear. TRBV23-1 is marked as an open reading frame, function uncertain. CDR3 sequence: CASSQWAIDQPQHF. CDR3 bases: TGCGCCAGCAGTCAATGGGCGATAGATCAGCCCCAGCATTTT.